This T cell receptor beta chain appears in the sequencing data of a study of blood T cell repertoires in COVID-19. Study context: Both acute and convalescent COVID-19 samples were obtained from the United States, Italy and Spain.

Sequencing was performed with immunoSEQ multiplex PCR; in TCRdb, only in-frame clones are kept and a portion is missing. The repertoire consists of about 210,000 clones, with over 60% occurring once and the leading ten covering over 7%. The CDR3 spans 19 residues. Looked up from germline, CDR1 is MNHEY and CDR2 is SVGEGT. Unmatched junction bases numbered 14, after V lost 3 bases and J lost 2 bases. This chain joins TRBV6-2 or TRBV6-3 and TRBJ2-1; 9 bases map to TRBD2. The clonotype was recovered from a woman aged 70-85 years with acute or convalescent COVID-19. The sequenced sample was peripheral blood. In nucleotides, the CDR3 is TGTGCCAGCAGTTATCGCCGGGGGGTAGCGGGGGTTGCCTACAATGAGCAGTTCTTC. It yields the protein CASSYRRGVAGVAYNEQFF.